These 3 T cell receptor beta chains were sequenced from one sample in a study of regulatory T cells in long-lasting Graves disease. To make TCR beta libraries, researchers used iRepertoire HTBI primers and Arm-PCR of CDR3 regions. One entry per CDR3 protein, called by TCRdb with MiXCR from the multiplex PCR reads. The table shows approximately 270,000 distinct CDR3 sequences, with about 17% occurring only once. As for time point: newly diagnosed GD, antithyroid drugs for less than 3 months. PBMC-extracted RNA yielded the TCR library. The sample was also reused in another study, on T cells in Graves' hyperthyroidism and ophthalmopathy.

The sequencing used peripheral blood mononuclear cells (PBMCs), collected at new diagnosis, from a patient treated with antithyroid drugs. Source of these receptors: a woman in her twenties or thirties with Graves disease.

The count of this clonotype is one. CDR3 nucleotides: TGTGCCAGCAGCCCACTCGGTCTCAGCTCCTACGAGCAGTACTTC. This codes for CASSPLGLSSYEQYF. This chain joins TRBV7-2 and TRBJ2-7; D is unclear. Between the trimmed V and J ends, which lost 5 bases and 0 bases, there was a span of 14 bases. The CDR3 is 15 amino acids. Germline CDR1 and CDR2: SGHTA and FQGNSA.

Details on this clonotype: One base away lies a much larger clone, so this may be a sequencing read error. The genes are TRBV11-2 and TRBJ2-7; D is uncertain. CDR3 length: 11 amino acids. CDR1 SGHAT and CDR2 FQNNGV come from the germline V gene. As DNA, the CDR3 is TGTGCCAGCAGCTTGTTCTACGAGCATTACTTC. Protein: CASSLFYEHYF.

This clonotype was recorded many times. The V and J genes are TRBV28 and TRBJ2-3; tentatively, D is TRBD1 (6 bases). CDR3 size: 13 residues. V dropped 4 bases and J dropped 4 bases, with 9 bases sitting between them. Germline V gives CDR1 MDHEN, CDR2 SYDVKM. The CDR3 loop reads CASSSPGADTQYF. DNA for the CDR3: TGTGCCAGCAGTTCCCCAGGGGCAGATACGCAGTATTTT. Drawing the rest from reference TRBV28 and TRBJ2-3, the complete variable domain is DVKVTQSSRYLVKRTGEKVFLECVQDMDHENMFWYRQDPGLGLRLIYFSYDVKMKEKGDIPEGYSVSREKKERFSLILESASTNQTSMYLCASSSPGADTQYFGPGTRLTVL.